The clone carrying this TCR beta chain was observed a single time. Its target is not known. Measured with immunoSEQ multiplex PCR; TCRdb has only the in-frame clones, and not every one. Of more than 90,000 clones in the sample, around 86% were seen once. The CDR3 runs to 14 residues. The germline V gene has CDR1 SNHLY and CDR2 FYNNEI. V dropped 8 bases and J dropped 0 bases, with 10 bases sitting between them. The donors belonged to the approximately 130-subject validation cohort, separate from the approximately 700-subject first cohort. This sample is part of a study of cytomegalovirus exposure and HLA in healthy donors. At the level of the study: A subsequent analysis stated that the approximately 110 validation repertoires were run on the same platform as the approximately 610 first-cohort repertoires. Study results and limitations: The study flagged about 150 TCR beta chains as cytomegalovirus-associated.

The clonotype originates from a man younger than 35 in good health and CMV-seronegative. The chain has TRBV2 and TRBJ2-2; D is perhaps TRBD2 (6 bases). What was sequenced was PBMCs. Written as DNA, the CDR3 is TGTGCCAGCTCCTGGGGGGCGAACACCGGGGAGCTGTTTTTT. Translating it yields CASSWGANTGELFF. Full variable domain (remainder filled in from reference TRBV2 and TRBJ2-2): EPEVTQTPSHQVTQMGQEVILRCVPISNHLYFYWYRQILGQKVEFLVSFYNNEISEKSEIFDDQFSVERPDGSNFTLKIRSTKLEDSAMYFCASSWGANTGELFFGEGSRLTVL.